These 25 T cell receptor beta chains came from one sample sequenced in a study of PD-L1 blockade in urothelial cancer. Time point specified: peripheral blood 6 weeks after treatment start. Only in-frame clones appear in the TCRdb table, and some are missing; sequencing was by immunoSEQ multiplex PCR. The table shows 95,000 to 150,000 clones, with more than 70% occurring only once. This specimen consisted of PBMCs, obtained around atezolizumab (anti-PD-L1) treatment. These receptors were taken from a man in his fifties with urothelial cancer.

The chain is built from TRBV4-1 and TRBJ2-5; D is undetermined. The V gene's germline CDR1 is MGHRA and CDR2 YSYEKL. This CDR3 region has 19 residues. With 0 bases removed from V and 5 bases from J, the gap between germline ends came to 25 bases. CDR3 loop: CASSQDQLSALGPPETQYF. The CDR3 nucleotides are TGCGCCAGCAGCCAAGACCAGTTGTCCGCCCTAGGTCCCCCGGAGACCCAGTACTTC.

Many counts were recorded for this clone. V gene TRBV5-1 combines with J gene TRBJ2-7; 8 bases agree with TRBD1. The V and J ends lost 0 bases and 5 bases, in that order; junction bases with no gene match: 1. This CDR3 has 13 amino acids. Germline-derived CDR1 and CDR2 are SGHRS and YFSETQ. For the CDR3, the DNA is TGCGCCAGCAGCTTGGCCAGGGGGCACGAGCAGTACTTC. Translating it yields CASSLARGHEQYF.

The V call is TRBV5-1, the J call TRBJ2-7; 8 bases agree with TRBD1. Germline V gives CDR1 SGHRS, CDR2 YFSETQ. The CDR3 extends over 14 amino acids. V shed 4 bases and J 2 bases; nucleotides not matched to a gene: 5. This chain's CDR3 is CASSAGTGPYEQYF. CDR3 sequence (DNA): TGCGCCAGCAGCGCGGGGACAGGCCCCTACGAGCAGTACTTC.

This clone has just one count. The chain couples TRBV6-6 to TRBJ2-7; 11 nucleotides line up with TRBD2. The CDR3 runs to 14 residues. V lost 5 bases and J lost 12; bases outside the gene matches: 12. CDR1 is MNHNY and CDR2 is SVGAGI in the germline V gene (reference sequence). In DNA form, the CDR3 reads TGTGCCAGCAGTAGACTAGCGGGATTGGGCGAGGGGTACTTC. Encoded protein: CASSRLAGLGEGYF.

This chain joins TRBV28 and TRBJ1-4, with 7 bases fitting TRBD1. From germline, CDR1 is MDHEN and CDR2 SYDVKM. V lost 5 bases and J lost 6; bases outside the gene matches: 9. The CDR3 runs to 15 residues. The CDR3 DNA follows: TGTGCCAGCAGTCTTCGACAGGGTTTATATGAAAAACTGTTTTTT. Amino acid sequence: CASSLRQGLYEKLFF.

The chain carries TRBV11-3 and TRBJ2-3; TRBD2 matches 8 bases. The CDR3 loop spans 15 amino acids. The germline V gene has CDR1 SGHNT and CDR2 YENEEA. The junction had 9 bases not matched to a gene; V was cut back by 5 bases and J by 5 bases. The CDR3 loop is CASSPGRREEDTQYF. The CDR3 coding sequence is TGTGCCAGCAGCCCAGGCAGGCGGGAGGAAGATACGCAGTATTTT. The whole variable domain, filled in from reference TRBV11-3 and TRBJ2-3, reads EAGVVQSPRYKIIEKKQPVAFWCNPISGHNTLYWYLQNLGQGPELLIRYENEEAVDDSQLPKDRFSAERLKGVDSTLKIQPAELGDSAVYLCASSPGRREEDTQYFGPGTRLTVL.

In this sample, this clone turned up once. The rearrangement joins TRBV5-8 to TRBJ2-7; 11 nucleotides agree with TRBD1. Germline V CDR1 and CDR2: SGHTS, YDEGEE. V trimming: 6 bases; J trimming: 7 bases; junction bases outside the gene matches: 6. This CDR3 region has 13 residues. The CDR3 protein is CASKRTGGAEQYF. In DNA form, the CDR3 reads TGTGCCAGCAAACGGACAGGGGGCGCGGAGCAGTACTTC. The full variable domain, rest sourced from reference TRBV5-8 and TRBJ2-7, is EAGVTQSPTHLIKTRGQQATLRCSPISGHTSVYWYQQALGLGLQFLLWYDEGEERNRGNFPPRFSGRQFPNYSSELNVNALELEDSALYLCASKRTGGAEQYFGPGTRLTVT.

The chain couples TRBV7-2 to TRBJ2-7, with D maybe TRBD2 (6 bases). The CDR3 covers 15 residues. Trimming cost V 1 base and J 3 bases, with 13 bases left between them. Germline V gene data show CDR1 as SGHTA and CDR2 as FQGNSA. The CDR3 nucleotides read TGTGCCAGCAGCTTAGTGGGGGGAGAGGGCTACGAGCAGTACTTC. Amino acids: CASSLVGGEGYEQYF.

The chain is built from TRBV27 and TRBJ1-5; the D is unclear. The CDR3 loop spans 14 amino acids. The V and J ends lost 2 bases and 6 bases respectively, with 11 bases between them. Germline V gene sequence: CDR1 MNHEY, CDR2 SMNVEV (reference sequence). CDR3 amino acids: CASSLRRVSQPQHF. CDR3 nucleotides: TGTGCCAGCAGTTTACGGAGGGTAAGTCAGCCCCAGCATTTT.

This chain links TRBV7-6 with TRBJ1-2; TRBD1 matches 8 bases. The CDR3 runs to 18 residues. The V gene end was trimmed by 3 bases and the J gene end by 4 bases; junction bases not matched to a gene: 16. Germline values: CDR1 SGHVS, CDR2 FNYEAQ. CDR3 residues: CASSFGTGVTTIFYGYTF. The CDR3 DNA sequence: TGTGCCAGCAGCTTTGGGACAGGAGTTACGACCATTTTCTATGGCTACACCTTC.

The V call is TRBV6-1, the J call TRBJ2-1; 10 bases match TRBD2. J gave up 4 bases and V 4 bases, and 4 bases lay outside the gene matches. CDR1 MNHNS and CDR2 SASEGT come from the germline V gene. The CDR3 covers 15 residues. The chain's CDR3 is CASSASTSGYNEQFF. The CDR3, as DNA: TGTGCCAGCAGTGCTTCGACTAGCGGGTACAATGAGCAGTTCTTC.

CDR3: CASSLDPSGSSGANVLTF. DNA for the CDR3: TGCGCCAGCAGCTTGGATCCTAGCGGGAGCTCTGGGGCCAACGTCCTGACTTTC. The chain employs TRBV5-1 and TRBJ2-6; 10 bases agree with TRBD2. CDR3 size: 18 residues. CDR1 and CDR2 (germline): SGHRS, YFSETQ. V lost 0 bases and J lost 0; bases outside the gene matches: 3.

The rearrangement joins TRBV28 to TRBJ2-6; D remains ambiguous. There are 12 residues in the CDR3. The V and J ends lost 10 bases and 0 bases respectively, with 4 bases between them. Per the germline V gene, CDR1 is MDHEN and CDR2 is SYDVKM. CDR3: CATNSGANVLTF. CDR3 coding DNA: TGTGCCACCAACTCTGGGGCCAACGTCCTGACTTTC.

The chain joins TRBV7-9 to TRBJ2-7; D is unclear. Trimming took 4 bases from V and 0 from J, leaving 4 bases between them. The CDR3 consists of 12 residues. In germline, CDR1 is SEHNR, CDR2 FQNEAQ (reference sequence). The CDR3 nucleotides read TGTGCCAGCAGCTACAGCTCCTACGAGCAGTACTTC. Its translation: CASSYSSYEQYF.

This chain uses TRBV5-1 with TRBJ2-7; tentatively, D is TRBD2 (6 bases). The length of the CDR3 is 14 residues. V was clipped by 0 bases and J by 3 bases, with 10 bases between them. Per germline, CDR1 SGHRS and CDR2 YFSETQ. The CDR3 here is CASSLAGGLYEQYF. The DNA of the CDR3 is TGCGCCAGCAGCTTGGCCGGGGGTCTCTACGAGCAGTACTTC.

This sequence joins TRBV9 and TRBJ2-3; weak D call: TRBD2 (5 bases). Trimming shortened V by 0 bases and J by 5 bases, and 10 bases separated the two germline ends. Germline values: CDR1 SGDLS, CDR2 YYNGEE. The CDR3 consists of 14 residues. The CDR3 loop reads CASSVGTHKDTQYF. For the CDR3, the DNA is TGTGCCAGCAGCGTAGGGACTCACAAAGATACGCAGTATTTT.

The V gene is TRBV9, the J gene TRBJ2-2, with 8 bases matching TRBD2. This CDR3 has 16 amino acids. The V gene's germline CDR1 is SGDLS and CDR2 YYNGEE. Trimming removed 0 bases from V and 6 bases from J; junction bases left unmatched: 7. CDR3 residues: CASSVEASGSPGELFF. The DNA of the CDR3 is TGTGCCAGCAGCGTAGAGGCTAGCGGGTCCCCCGGGGAGCTGTTTTTT.

This rearrangement joins TRBV27 to TRBJ2-7; 14 positions match TRBD2. The CDR3 runs 16 residues. V was clipped by 4 bases and J by 3 bases; unmatched bases: 5. CDR1 and CDR2 (germline): MNHEY, SMNVEV (reference sequence). The CDR3 region has the DNA TGTGCCAGCAGTTCCCCGGGACTAGCGGGAGTCTACGAGCAGTACTTC. Encoded protein: CASSSPGLAGVYEQYF.

This clone was seen once. The chain recombines TRBV19 with TRBJ2-7, with 8 bases fitting TRBD1. V lost 5 bases, J lost 2 bases, and 11 bases stayed unmatched. CDR1 and CDR2 from the germline V gene are LNHDA and SQIVND (reference sequence). This CDR3 region has 16 residues. CDR3 nucleotides: TGTGCCAGTAGTTTGCACTCCGGGACAGGTACCTACGAGCAGTACTTC. It translates to CASSLHSGTGTYEQYF.

This chain joins TRBV9 and TRBJ2-3, with 7 bases fitting TRBD2. The V gene's germline CDR1 is SGDLS and CDR2 YYNGEE. The V segment lost 3 bases and the J segment 4 bases; nucleotides outside the gene matches: 8. The CDR3 covers 15 residues. This CDR3 is CASSAGGSPADTQYF. CDR3 sequence (DNA): TGTGCCAGCAGCGCGGGGGGTAGCCCCGCAGATACGCAGTATTTT.

The chain links TRBV19 to TRBJ1-5; 10 bases are a match to TRBD1. The length of the CDR3 is 14 residues. The J segment lost 7 bases and the V segment lost 7 bases, leaving 7 bases of the junction unmatched. The V gene's germline CDR1 is LNHDA and CDR2 SQIVND (reference sequence). CDR3 coding DNA: TGTGCCAGTAACAGACAGGGGGCAAGCCAGCCCCAGCATTTT. Its protein is CASNRQGASQPQHF.

V gene TRBV28 combines with J gene TRBJ2-1, with 8 bases lining up with TRBD2. Germline values: CDR1 MDHEN, CDR2 SYDVKM. The length of the CDR3 is 15 residues. V shed 8 bases and J 2 bases; nucleotides not matched to a gene: 8. CDR3 amino acids: CASYRTSGTYNEQFF. The CDR3 coding sequence is TGTGCCAGCTACCGAACTAGCGGAACCTACAATGAGCAGTTCTTC.

The chain uses TRBV9 and TRBJ2-1; 8 bases agree with TRBD1. Trimming cost V 6 bases and J 8 bases; bases outside gene matches: 4. Per germline, CDR1 SGDLS and CDR2 YYNGEE. The CDR3 is made up of 12 amino acids. CDR3: CASKQGEHEQFF. CDR3 sequence (DNA): TGTGCCAGCAAACAGGGGGAGCATGAGCAGTTCTTC.

The CDR3 reads CASSQESVGTSGRLSVETQYF. The CDR3 DNA sequence: TGTGCCAGCAGCCAAGAAAGCGTTGGGACTAGCGGGAGATTAAGTGTGGAGACCCAGTACTTC. The chain recombines TRBV4-2 with TRBJ2-5; 14 nucleotides line up with TRBD2. This CDR3 comprises 21 residues. Germline trimming cut 0 bases from V and 5 bases from J; bases unmatched to any gene: 17. Germline-derived CDR1 and CDR2 are LGHNA and YNFKEQ.

This chain joins TRBV28 and TRBJ1-2, with 8 bases lining up with TRBD1. Looked up from germline, CDR1 is MDHEN and CDR2 is SYDVKM. The CDR3 loop spans 14 amino acids. V trimming: 6 bases; J trimming: 4 bases; junction bases outside the gene matches: 7. The CDR3 loop is CASSEDRVFYGYTF. The CDR3 region has the DNA TGTGCCAGCAGCGAGGACAGGGTCTTCTATGGCTACACCTTC.